This TCR beta chain derives from a study of T cell repertoires in cytomegalovirus infection. The overall study: Evidence of both CMV infection and a matching HLA type came from public TCR beta signatures. Study results and limitations: Across the ex vivo response, the dominant clonotypes were HLA-C-restricted CMV-specific TCR beta clonotypes.

V lost 0 bases and J 8 bases, leaving 12 bases between the germline ends. The CDR3 is 15 residues long. Germline CDR1 and CDR2: SGHRS and YFSETQ. One entry per CDR3 protein, called by TCRdb with MiXCR from the reads. The repertoire holds 800,000 to 950,000 distinct CDR3 sequences, with 30% to 35% as singletons. Concerning this clonotype: The antigen is unknown.

The sample consisted of cultured CD8+ T cells from PBMCs, taken from culture after CMV antigen stimulation. The chain couples TRBV5-1 to TRBJ1-6; tentative D call: TRBD1 (5 bases). The sequence was obtained from a human donor in good health (CMV status not recorded). Some clones in this sample may be carry-over from other donors' samples. The DNA for the CDR3 is TGCGCCAGCAGCTTGGAGCAGGGTTGGGATTCACCCCTCCACTTT. It encodes CASSLEQGWDSPLHF.